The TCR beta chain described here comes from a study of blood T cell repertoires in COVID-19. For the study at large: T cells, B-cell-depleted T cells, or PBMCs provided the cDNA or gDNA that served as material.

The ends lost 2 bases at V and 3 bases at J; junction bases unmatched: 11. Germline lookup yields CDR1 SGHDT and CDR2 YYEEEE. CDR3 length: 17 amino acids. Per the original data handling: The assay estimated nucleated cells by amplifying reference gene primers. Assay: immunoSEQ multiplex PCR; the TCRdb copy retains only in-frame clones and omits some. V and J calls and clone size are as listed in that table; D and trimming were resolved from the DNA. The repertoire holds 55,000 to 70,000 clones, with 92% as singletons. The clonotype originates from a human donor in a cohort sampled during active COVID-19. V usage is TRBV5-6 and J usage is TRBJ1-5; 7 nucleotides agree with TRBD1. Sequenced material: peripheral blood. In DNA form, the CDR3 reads TGTGCCAGCAGCTTTCGTTACGGACAGGCAAACAATCAGCCCCAGCATTTT. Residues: CASSFRYGQANNQPQHF. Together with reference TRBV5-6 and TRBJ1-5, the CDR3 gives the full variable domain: DAGVTQSPTHLIKTRGQQVTLRCSPKSGHDTVSWYQQALGQGPQFIFQYYEEEERQRGNFPDRFSGHQFPNYSSELNVNALLLGDSALYLCASSFRYGQANNQPQHFGDGTRLSIL.